This T cell receptor (beta chain) emerged from a study of regulatory T cells in long-lasting Graves disease. The time point is: persistent/refractory GD, antithyroid drugs over 5 years with positive TRAb. Construction of the TCR library relied on RNA isolated from PBMCs. It was American Thyroid Association guidelines that determined Graves' disease diagnosis. Remarks on this clonotype: The antigen is undetermined. The junction shows a germline mismatch at one end, possibly a read error.

For TCR beta, libraries came from iRepertoire HTBI primers and Arm-PCR of CDR3 regions. TCRdb independently ran MiXCR on the multiplex PCR reads; one entry per CDR3 protein. The table shows 650,000 to 700,000 distinct CDR3 sequences, with 25% to 30% occurring only once. General study findings and limits: Gene preferences differed: TRBV28, TRBJ1-2, TRBJ2-5 in persistent cases.

The CDR3 is made up of 18 amino acids. Germline CDR1 reads GTSNPN; CDR2 reads SVGIG (reference sequence). This TCR was sampled from a female donor with Graves disease. J is TRBJ2-6 and V is TRBV30, with D possibly being TRBD1 (5 bases). Sequenced material: peripheral blood mononuclear cells (PBMCs), taken when the disease was refractory, from a patient treated with antithyroid drugs. CDR3 bases: TGTGCCTGGAGTAACAGGTTTTCCCCCCCCTCTGGGGCCAACGCCCTGACTTTC. Translated: CAWSNRFSPPSGANALTF.